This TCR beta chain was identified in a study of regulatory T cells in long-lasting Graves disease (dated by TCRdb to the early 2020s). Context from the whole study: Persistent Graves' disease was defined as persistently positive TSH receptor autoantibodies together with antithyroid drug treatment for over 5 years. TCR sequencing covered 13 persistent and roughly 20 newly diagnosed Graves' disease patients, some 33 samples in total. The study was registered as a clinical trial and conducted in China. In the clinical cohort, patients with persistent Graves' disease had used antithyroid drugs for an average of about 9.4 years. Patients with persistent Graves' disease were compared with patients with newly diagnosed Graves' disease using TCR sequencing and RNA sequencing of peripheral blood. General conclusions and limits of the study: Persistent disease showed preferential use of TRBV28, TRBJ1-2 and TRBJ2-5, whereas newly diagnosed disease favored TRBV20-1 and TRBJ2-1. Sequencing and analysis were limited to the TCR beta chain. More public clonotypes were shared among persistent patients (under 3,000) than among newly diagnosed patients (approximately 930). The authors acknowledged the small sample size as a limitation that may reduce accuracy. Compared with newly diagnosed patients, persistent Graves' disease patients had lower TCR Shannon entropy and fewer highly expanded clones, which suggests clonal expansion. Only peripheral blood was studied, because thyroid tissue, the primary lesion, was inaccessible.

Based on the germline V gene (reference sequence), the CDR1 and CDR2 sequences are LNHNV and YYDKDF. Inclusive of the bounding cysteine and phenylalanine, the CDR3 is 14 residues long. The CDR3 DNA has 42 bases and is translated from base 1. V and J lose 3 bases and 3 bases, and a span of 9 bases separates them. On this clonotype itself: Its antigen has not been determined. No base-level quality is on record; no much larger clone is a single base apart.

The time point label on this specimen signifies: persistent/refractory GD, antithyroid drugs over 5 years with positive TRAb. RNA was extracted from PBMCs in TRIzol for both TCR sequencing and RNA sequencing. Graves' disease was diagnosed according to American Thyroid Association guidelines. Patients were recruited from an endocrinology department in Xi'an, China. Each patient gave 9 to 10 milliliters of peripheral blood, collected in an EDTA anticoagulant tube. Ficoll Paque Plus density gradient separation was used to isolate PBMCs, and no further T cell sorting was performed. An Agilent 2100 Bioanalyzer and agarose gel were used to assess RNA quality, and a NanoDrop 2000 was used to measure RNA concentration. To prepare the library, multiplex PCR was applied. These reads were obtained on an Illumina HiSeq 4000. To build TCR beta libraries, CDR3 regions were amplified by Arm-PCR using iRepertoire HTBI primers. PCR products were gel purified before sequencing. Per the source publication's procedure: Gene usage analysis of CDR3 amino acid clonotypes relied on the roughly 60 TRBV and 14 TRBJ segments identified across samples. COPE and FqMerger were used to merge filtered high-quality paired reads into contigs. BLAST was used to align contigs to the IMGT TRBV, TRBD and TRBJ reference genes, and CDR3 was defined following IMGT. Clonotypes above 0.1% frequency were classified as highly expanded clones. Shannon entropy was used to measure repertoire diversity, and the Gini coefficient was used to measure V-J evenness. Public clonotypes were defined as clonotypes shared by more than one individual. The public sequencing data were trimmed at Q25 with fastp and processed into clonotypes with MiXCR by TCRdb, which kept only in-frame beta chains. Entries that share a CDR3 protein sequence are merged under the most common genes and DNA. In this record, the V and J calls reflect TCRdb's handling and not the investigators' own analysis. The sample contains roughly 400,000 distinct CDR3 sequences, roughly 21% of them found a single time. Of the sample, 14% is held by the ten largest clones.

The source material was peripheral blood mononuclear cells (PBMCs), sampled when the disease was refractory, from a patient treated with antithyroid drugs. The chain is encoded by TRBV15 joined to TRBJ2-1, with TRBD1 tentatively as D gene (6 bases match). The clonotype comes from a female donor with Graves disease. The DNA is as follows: TGTGCCACCAGCAGCGACAGGAACTACAATGAGCAGTTCTTC. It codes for CATSSDRNYNEQFF.